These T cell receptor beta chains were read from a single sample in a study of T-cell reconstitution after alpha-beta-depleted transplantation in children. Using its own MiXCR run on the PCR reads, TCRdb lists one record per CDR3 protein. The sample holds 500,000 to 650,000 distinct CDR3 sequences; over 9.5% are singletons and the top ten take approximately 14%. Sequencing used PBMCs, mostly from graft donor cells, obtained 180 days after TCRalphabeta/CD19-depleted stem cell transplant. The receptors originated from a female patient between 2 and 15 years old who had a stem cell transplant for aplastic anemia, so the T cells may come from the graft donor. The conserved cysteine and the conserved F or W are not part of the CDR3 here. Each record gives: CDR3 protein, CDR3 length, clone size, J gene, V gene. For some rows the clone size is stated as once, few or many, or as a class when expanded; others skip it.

CDR3 protein: ASSATGQGNQPQH
CDR3 length: 13
clone size: many
J gene: TRBJ1-5
V gene: TRBV18

CDR3 protein: AWRDVQGASNQPQH
CDR3 length: 14
clone size: few
J gene: TRBJ1-5
V gene: TRBV30

CDR3 protein: ASSVGRGEETQY
CDR3 length: 12
clone size: few
J gene: TRBJ2-5
V gene: TRBV5-1

CDR3 protein: ASTATLAGVVETQY
CDR3 length: 14
clone size: .
J gene: TRBJ2-5
V gene: TRBV12-3/TRBV12-4

CDR3 protein: ASSDLAPGGQGELF
CDR3 length: 14
clone size: .
J gene: TRBJ2-2
V gene: TRBV5-4

CDR3 protein: ASSWGGASGELF
CDR3 length: 12
clone size: .
J gene: TRBJ2-2
V gene: TRBV27

CDR3 protein: ASSEAQSNQPQH
CDR3 length: 12
clone size: few
J gene: TRBJ1-5
V gene: TRBV10-2

CDR3 protein: ASKGLAGGEHSYNEQF
CDR3 length: 16
clone size: few
J gene: TRBJ2-1
V gene: TRBV2

CDR3 protein: ASSFRTNSPLH
CDR3 length: 11
clone size: many
J gene: TRBJ1-6
V gene: TRBV6-5

CDR3 protein: ASSLYQTRLPLKMDGAYEQY
CDR3 length: 20
clone size: .
J gene: TRBJ2-7
V gene: TRBV28

CDR3 protein: ASSSGESGRAGELF
CDR3 length: 14
clone size: .
J gene: TRBJ2-2
V gene: TRBV11-2

CDR3 protein: ASLNTGQTETQY
CDR3 length: 12
clone size: few
J gene: TRBJ2-5
V gene: TRBV5-8

CDR3 protein: ATRREQETQY
CDR3 length: 10
clone size: few
J gene: TRBJ2-5
V gene: TRBV10-3

CDR3 protein: ASRTGWEEAF
CDR3 length: 10
clone size: many
J gene: TRBJ1-1
V gene: TRBV27

CDR3 protein: ASSLSRVPGGEQY
CDR3 length: 13
clone size: many
J gene: TRBJ2-7
V gene: TRBV12-3/TRBV12-4

CDR3 protein: AWRGPNYEQY
CDR3 length: 10
clone size: .
J gene: TRBJ2-7
V gene: TRBV30

CDR3 protein: ASSPPGSDTQY
CDR3 length: 11
clone size: many
J gene: TRBJ2-3
V gene: TRBV7-2

CDR3 protein: ASTLRGGYTEAF
CDR3 length: 12
clone size: .
J gene: TRBJ1-1
V gene: TRBV5-6

CDR3 protein: ASSLVWQNTEAF
CDR3 length: 12
clone size: many
J gene: TRBJ1-1
V gene: TRBV7-2

CDR3 protein: SVRQSSYEQY
CDR3 length: 10
clone size: few
J gene: TRBJ2-7
V gene: TRBV29-1

CDR3 protein: ARRGSTSDTGELF
CDR3 length: 13
clone size: few
J gene: TRBJ2-2
V gene: TRBV19

CDR3 protein: ASSLSGLAGASGELF
CDR3 length: 15
clone size: few
J gene: TRBJ2-2
V gene: TRBV13

CDR3 protein: SARNGQGARETQY
CDR3 length: 13
clone size: .
J gene: TRBJ2-5
V gene: TRBV20-1

CDR3 protein: ASSPGWGTEAF
CDR3 length: 11
clone size: .
J gene: TRBJ1-1
V gene: TRBV5-1

CDR3 protein: ASSLASGAANEKLF
CDR3 length: 14
clone size: .
J gene: TRBJ1-4
V gene: TRBV7-2

CDR3 protein: ASSFGSPSGSSYNEQF
CDR3 length: 16
clone size: many
J gene: TRBJ2-1
V gene: TRBV28

CDR3 protein: ATSDYTNTGELF
CDR3 length: 12
clone size: few
J gene: TRBJ2-2
V gene: TRBV24-1

CDR3 protein: ASSFGIPHSQETQY
CDR3 length: 14
clone size: .
J gene: TRBJ2-5
V gene: TRBV7-9

CDR3 protein: ASSQDGYRVGNTEAF
CDR3 length: 15
clone size: few
J gene: TRBJ1-1
V gene: TRBV14

CDR3 protein: ASSQGLDFRNQPQH
CDR3 length: 14
clone size: .
J gene: TRBJ1-5
V gene: TRBV4-2

CDR3 protein: ASSPVGVAGELF
CDR3 length: 12
clone size: many
J gene: TRBJ2-2
V gene: TRBV5-1